This T cell receptor beta chain is from a study of T cell responses to AZD1222 COVID-19 vaccine. Study observations and caveats: Reports say nearly half of spike-specific TCRs go after unmutated variant regions. Only 6 or 7 AZD1222 recipients tested seropositive at baseline. Donors skewed white British and female; clonal diversity was possibly underestimated.

The junction had 5 bases not matched to a gene; V was cut back by 3 bases and J by 3 bases. CDR1 and CDR2 from the germline V gene are MNHEY and SMNVEV (reference sequence). The CDR3 runs 15 residues. As regards this clone: Its antigen remains unknown.

TCRdb's copy holds only in-frame clones and misses some; the assay was immunoSEQ multiplex PCR. The table shows roughly 150,000 clones, with about 87% occurring only once. The sequence was collected from an adult in good health. This chain connects TRBV27 to TRBJ1-3; 7 positions agree with TRBD1. Sequences were derived from peripheral blood, sampled on day 0 of AZD1222 vaccination. The CDR3 region has the DNA TGTGCCAGCAGTTTCTCCCGGGACAGTGGAAACACCATATATTTT. Translated: CASSFSRDSGNTIYF.